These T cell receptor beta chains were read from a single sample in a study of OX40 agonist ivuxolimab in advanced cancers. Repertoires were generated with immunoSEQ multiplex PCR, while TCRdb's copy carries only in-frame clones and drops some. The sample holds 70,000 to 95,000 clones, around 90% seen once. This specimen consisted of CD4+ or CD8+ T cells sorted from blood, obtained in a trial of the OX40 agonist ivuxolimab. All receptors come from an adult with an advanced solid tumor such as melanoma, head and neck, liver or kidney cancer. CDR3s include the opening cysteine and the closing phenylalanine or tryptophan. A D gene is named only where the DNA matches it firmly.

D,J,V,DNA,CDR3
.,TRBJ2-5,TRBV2,TGTGCCAGCAGTTTATCCACACCTCAGGAGACCCAGTACTTC,CASSLSTPQETQYF
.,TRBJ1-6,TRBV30,TGTGCCTGGAACATCGATCGGGGGACCATTTATAATTCACCCCTCCACTTT,CAWNIDRGTIYNSPLHF
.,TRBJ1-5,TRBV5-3,TGTGCCAGAAGCTTTGACAGGAGATATACCAGCAATCAGCCCCAGCATTTT,CARSFDRRYTSNQPQHF
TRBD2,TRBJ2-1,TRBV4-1,TGCGCCAGCAGCCTTGGACTAGCGGGGTACAATGAGCAGTTCTTC,CASSLGLAGYNEQFF
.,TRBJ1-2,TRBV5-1,TGCGCCAGCAGCTTGCAGGGGAGTCACTATGGCTACACCTTC,CASSLQGSHYGYTF
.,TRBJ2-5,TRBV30,TGTGCCTGGAGTAGGGGAGGCGAGACCCAGTACTTC,CAWSRGGETQYF
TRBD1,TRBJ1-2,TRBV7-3,TGTGCCAGCAGCTTAGCTACAGGGGTCGGCTACACCTTC,CASSLATGVGYTF
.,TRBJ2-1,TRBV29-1,TGCAGCGTAGATCGGGACTTATACAATGAGCAGTTCTTC,CSVDRDLYNEQFF
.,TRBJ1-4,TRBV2,TGTGCCAGCAGAAACAGGGAGAGAGGCGAAAAACTGTTTTTT,CASRNRERGEKLFF
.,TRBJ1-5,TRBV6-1,TGTGCCAGCAGCAGGTGGCAGGGGCAGCCCCAGCATTTT,CASSRWQGQPQHF